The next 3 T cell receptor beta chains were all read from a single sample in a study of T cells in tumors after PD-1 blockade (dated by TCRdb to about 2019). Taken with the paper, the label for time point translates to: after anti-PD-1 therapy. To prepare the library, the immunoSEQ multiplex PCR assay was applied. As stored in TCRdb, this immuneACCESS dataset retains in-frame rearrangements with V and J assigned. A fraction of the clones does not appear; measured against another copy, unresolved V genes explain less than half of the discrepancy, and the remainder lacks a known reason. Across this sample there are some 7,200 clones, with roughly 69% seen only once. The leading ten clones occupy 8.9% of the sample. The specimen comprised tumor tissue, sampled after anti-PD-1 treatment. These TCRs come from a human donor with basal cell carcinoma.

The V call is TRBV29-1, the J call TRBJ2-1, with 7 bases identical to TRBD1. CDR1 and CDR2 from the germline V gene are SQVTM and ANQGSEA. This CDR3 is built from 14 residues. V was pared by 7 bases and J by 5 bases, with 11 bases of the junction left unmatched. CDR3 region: CSARDRARNNEQFF. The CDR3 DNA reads TGCAGCGCAAGAGACAGGGCACGAAACAATGAGCAGTTCTTC.

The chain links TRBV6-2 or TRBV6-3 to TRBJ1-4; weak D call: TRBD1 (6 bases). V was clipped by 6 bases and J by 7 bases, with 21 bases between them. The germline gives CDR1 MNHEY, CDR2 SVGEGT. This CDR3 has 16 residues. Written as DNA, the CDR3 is TGTGCCAGCAGCCCCGGTGCAGGGGTCAGGGGTGAAAAACTGTTTTTT. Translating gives CASSPGAGVRGEKLFF.

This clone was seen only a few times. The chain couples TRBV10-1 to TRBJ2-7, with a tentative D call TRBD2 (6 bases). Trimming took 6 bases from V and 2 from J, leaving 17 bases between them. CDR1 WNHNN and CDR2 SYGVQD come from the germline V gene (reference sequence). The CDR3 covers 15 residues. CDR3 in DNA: TGCGCCAGCAGCCCGAACTGGGACTCCACCTACGAGCAGTACTTC. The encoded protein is CASSPNWDSTYEQYF.